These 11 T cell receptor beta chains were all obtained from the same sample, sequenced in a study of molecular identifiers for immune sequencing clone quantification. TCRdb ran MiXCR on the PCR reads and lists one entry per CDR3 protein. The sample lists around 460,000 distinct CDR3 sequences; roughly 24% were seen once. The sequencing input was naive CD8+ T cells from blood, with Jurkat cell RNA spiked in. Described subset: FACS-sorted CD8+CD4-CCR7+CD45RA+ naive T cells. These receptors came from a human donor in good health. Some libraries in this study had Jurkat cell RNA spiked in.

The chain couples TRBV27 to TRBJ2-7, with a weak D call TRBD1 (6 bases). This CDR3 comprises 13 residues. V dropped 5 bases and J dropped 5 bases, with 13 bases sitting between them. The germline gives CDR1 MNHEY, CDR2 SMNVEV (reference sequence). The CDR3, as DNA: TGTGCCAGCAGTCCCACGGGACAAAACGAGCAGTACTTC. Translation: CASSPTGQNEQYF.

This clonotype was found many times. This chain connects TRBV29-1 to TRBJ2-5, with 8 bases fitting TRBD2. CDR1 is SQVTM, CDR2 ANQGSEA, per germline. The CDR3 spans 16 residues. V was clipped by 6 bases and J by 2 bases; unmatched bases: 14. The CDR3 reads CSVGLGLAGTQETQYF. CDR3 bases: TGCAGCGTGGGCCTCGGGCTAGCGGGTACGCAAGAGACCCAGTACTTC.

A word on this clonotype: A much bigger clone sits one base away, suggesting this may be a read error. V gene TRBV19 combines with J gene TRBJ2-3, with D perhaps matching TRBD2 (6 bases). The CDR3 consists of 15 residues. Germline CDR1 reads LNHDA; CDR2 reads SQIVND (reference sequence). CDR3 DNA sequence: TGTGCCAGTGGTATAGGAAGCGGGAGCACAGATACGCAGTATTTT. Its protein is CASGIGSGSTDTQYF.

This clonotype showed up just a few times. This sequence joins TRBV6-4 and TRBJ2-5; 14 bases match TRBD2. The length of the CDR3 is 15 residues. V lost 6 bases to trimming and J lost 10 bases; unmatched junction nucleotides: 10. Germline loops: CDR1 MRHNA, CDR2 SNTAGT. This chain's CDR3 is CASRKTSGRAQVQYF. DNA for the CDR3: TGTGCCAGCAGGAAGACTAGCGGGAGGGCCCAGGTCCAGTACTTC.

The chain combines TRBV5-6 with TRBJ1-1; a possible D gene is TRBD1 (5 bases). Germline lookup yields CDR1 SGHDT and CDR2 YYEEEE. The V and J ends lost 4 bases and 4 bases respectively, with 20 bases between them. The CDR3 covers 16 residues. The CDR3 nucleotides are TGTGCCAGCAGCCCCATTTCGTGGGGGGGAGGCACTGAAGCTTTCTTT. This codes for CASSPISWGGGTEAFF.

Written as DNA, the CDR3 is TGTGCCAGCTGCTTTAAAGACAGAGCTTATAGCAATCAGCCCCAGCATTTT. It translates to CASCFKDRAYSNQPQHF. The rearrangement links TRBV5-3 to TRBJ1-5, with D perhaps matching TRBD1 (5 bases). TRBV5-3 is reported as an ORF; its role is uncertain. V was clipped by 8 bases and J by 0 bases, with 21 bases between them. The CDR3 has 17 amino acids.

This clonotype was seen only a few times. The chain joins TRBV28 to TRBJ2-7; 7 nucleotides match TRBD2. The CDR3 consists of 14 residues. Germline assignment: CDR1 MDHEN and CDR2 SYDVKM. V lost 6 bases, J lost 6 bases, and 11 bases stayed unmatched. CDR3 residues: CASSPRLASPEQYF. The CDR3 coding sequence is TGTGCCAGCAGCCCCAGACTAGCTTCTCCCGAGCAGTACTTC.

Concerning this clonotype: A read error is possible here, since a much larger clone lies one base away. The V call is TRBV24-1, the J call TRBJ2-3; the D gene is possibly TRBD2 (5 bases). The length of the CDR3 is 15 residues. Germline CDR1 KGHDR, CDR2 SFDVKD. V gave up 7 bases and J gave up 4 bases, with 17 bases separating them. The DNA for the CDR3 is TGTGCCACCAGCCGAGTGGAATCTAGCTCAGATACGCAGTATTTT. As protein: CATSRVESSSDTQYF.

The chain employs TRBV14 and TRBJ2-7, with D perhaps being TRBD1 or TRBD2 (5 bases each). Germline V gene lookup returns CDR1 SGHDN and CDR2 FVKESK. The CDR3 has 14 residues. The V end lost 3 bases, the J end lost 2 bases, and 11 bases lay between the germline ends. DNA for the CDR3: TGTGCCAGCAGCCATTGGGACGGAACCTACGAGCAGTACTTC. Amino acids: CASSHWDGTYEQYF.

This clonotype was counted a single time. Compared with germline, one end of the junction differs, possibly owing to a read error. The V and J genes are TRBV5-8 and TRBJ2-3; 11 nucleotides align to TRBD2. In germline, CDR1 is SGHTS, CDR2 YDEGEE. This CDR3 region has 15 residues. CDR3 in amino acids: CASSLSLAGGDTRYF. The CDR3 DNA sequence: TGTGCCAGCAGCTTGTCGCTAGCGGGAGGAGATACGCGGTATTTT.

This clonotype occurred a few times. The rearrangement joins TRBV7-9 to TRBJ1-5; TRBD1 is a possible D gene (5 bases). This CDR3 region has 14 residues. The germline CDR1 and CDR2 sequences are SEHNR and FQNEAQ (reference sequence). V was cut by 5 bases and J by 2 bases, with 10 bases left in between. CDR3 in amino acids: CASSGGLGNQPQHF. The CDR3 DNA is TGTGCCAGCAGCGGGGGACTGGGCAATCAGCCCCAGCATTTT.